This T cell receptor (beta chain) was captured by sequencing in a study of cytomegalovirus exposure and HLA in healthy donors. Study-wide context: Out of roughly 170 million T cells, an earlier analysis found roughly 110 million unique TCR beta sequences in total.

This clone was observed a single time. Its matching antigen is unknown. This CDR3 is built from 15 residues. CDR1 is LNHDA and CDR2 is SQIVND in the germline V gene (reference sequence). The V end was cut by 3 bases, the J end by 3 bases, with 12 bases between. Study outcomes and limitations: Cytomegalovirus-associated TCR beta chains were listed, numbering around 150. Further analysis, carried out later, found HLA-associated TCR beta chains more clonally expanded than equally common other chains.

This PCR relied on a set of 60 Vbeta primers and 13 Jbeta primers. The assay was immunoSEQ multiplex PCR, and TCRdb's table has in-frame clones only and misses some. The repertoire holds 150,000 to 200,000 clones, with approximately 67% as singletons. The gene calls are TRBV19 and TRBJ2-1; a weak D match, TRBD1 (6 bases). The clonotype originates from a woman younger than 35 in good health and CMV-seropositive. The sample consisted of PBMCs. The CDR3, as DNA: TGTGCCAGTAGTATCGGGACAACCGACTACAATGAGCAGTTCTTC. Translated: CASSIGTTDYNEQFF.